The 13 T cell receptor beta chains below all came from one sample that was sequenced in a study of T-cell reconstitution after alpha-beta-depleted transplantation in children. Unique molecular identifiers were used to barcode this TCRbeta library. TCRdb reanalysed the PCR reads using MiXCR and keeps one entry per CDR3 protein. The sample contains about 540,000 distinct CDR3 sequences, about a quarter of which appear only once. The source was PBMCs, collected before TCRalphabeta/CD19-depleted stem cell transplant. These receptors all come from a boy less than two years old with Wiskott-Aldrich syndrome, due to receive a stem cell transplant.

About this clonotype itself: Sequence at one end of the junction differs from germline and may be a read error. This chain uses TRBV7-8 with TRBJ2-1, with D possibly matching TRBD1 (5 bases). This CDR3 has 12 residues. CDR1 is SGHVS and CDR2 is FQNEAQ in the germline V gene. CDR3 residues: CASSLGGRLPYF. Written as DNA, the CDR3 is TGTGCCAGCAGCTTAGGGGGCAGGCTCCCCTACTTC.

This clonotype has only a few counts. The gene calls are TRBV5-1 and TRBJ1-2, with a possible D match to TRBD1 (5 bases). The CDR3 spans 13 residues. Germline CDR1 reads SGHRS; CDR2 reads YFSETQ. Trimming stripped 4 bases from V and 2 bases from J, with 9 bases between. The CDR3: CASSPDTNYGYTF. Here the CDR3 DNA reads TGCGCCAGCAGCCCGGACACGAACTATGGCTACACCTTC.

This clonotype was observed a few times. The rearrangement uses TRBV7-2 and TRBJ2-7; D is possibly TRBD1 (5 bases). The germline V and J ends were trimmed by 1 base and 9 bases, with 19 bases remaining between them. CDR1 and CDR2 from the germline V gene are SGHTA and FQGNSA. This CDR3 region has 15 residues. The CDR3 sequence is CASSLEDGAGLPQYF. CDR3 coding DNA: TGTGCCAGCAGCTTAGAGGATGGTGCAGGGCTCCCGCAGTACTTC. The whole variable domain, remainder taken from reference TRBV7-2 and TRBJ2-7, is GAGVSQSPSNKVTEKGKDVELRCDPISGHTALYWYRQSLGQGLEFLIYFQGNSAPDKSGLPSDRFSAERTGGSVSTLTIQRTQQEDSAVYLCASSLEDGAGLPQYFGPGTRLTVT.

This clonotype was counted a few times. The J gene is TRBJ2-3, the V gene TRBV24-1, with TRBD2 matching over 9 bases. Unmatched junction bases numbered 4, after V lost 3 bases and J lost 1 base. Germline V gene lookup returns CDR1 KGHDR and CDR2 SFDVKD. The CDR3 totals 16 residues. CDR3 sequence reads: CATSDPRTSGTDTQYF. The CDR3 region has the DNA TGTGCCACCAGTGATCCTAGGACTAGCGGCACAGATACGCAGTATTTT.

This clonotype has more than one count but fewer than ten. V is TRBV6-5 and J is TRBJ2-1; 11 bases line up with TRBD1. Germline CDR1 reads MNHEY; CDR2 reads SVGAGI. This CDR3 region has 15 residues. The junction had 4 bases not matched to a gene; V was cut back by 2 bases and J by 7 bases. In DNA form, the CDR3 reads TGTGCCAGCAGTTACGGGACAGGGGGAGGAAATGAGCAGTTCTTC. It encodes CASSYGTGGGNEQFF.

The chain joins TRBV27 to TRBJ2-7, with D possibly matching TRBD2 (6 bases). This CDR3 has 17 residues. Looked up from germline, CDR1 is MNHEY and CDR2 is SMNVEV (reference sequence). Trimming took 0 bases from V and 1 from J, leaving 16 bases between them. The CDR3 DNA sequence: TGTGCCAGCAGTTTATCGGGCTCAGGCGGGGAGTCCTACGAGCAGTACTTC. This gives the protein CASSLSGSGGESYEQYF.

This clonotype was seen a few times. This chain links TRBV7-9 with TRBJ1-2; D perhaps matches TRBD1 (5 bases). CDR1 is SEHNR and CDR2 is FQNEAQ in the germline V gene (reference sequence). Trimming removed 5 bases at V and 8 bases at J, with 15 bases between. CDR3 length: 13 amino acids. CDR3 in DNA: TGTGCCAGCAGCGAAGGGACGGAGGAGGGCTACACCTTC. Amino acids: CASSEGTEEGYTF.

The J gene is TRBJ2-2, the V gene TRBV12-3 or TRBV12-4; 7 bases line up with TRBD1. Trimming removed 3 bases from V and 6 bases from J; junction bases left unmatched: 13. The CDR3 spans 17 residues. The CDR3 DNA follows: TGTGCCAGCAGTTTCCTCTTACAGGGGATGGGATCCGGGGAGCTGTTTTTT. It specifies CASSFLLQGMGSGELFF.

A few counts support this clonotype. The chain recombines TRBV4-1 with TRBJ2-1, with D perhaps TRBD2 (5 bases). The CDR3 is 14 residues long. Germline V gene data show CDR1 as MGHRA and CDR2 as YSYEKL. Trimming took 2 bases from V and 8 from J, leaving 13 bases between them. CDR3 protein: CASSQLPSRDEQFF. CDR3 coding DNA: TGCGCCAGCAGCCAACTTCCTAGCCGCGATGAGCAGTTCTTC.

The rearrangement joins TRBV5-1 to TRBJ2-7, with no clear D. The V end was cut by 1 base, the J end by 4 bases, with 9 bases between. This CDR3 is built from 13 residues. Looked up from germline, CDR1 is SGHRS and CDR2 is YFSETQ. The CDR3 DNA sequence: TGCGCCAGCAGCTTGCGGTCCTATTACGAGCAGTACTTC. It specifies CASSLRSYYEQYF.

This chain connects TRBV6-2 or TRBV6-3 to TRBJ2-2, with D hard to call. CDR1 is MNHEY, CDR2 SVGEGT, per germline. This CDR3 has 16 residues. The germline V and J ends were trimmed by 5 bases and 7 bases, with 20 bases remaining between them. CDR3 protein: CASSPRVGGIVGELFF. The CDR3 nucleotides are TGTGCCAGCAGTCCCCGTGTGGGTGGGATCGTCGGGGAGCTGTTTTTT.

This CDR3 is CASRPLGAGTQYF. The DNA of the CDR3 is TGTGCCAGCAGACCCCTGGGGGCGGGGACCCAGTACTTC. This rearrangement joins TRBV27 to TRBJ2-5; tentative D call: TRBD1 (6 bases). There are 13 residues in the CDR3. CDR1 is MNHEY, CDR2 SMNVEV, per germline (reference sequence). Trimming took 6 bases from V and 7 from J, leaving 15 bases between them.

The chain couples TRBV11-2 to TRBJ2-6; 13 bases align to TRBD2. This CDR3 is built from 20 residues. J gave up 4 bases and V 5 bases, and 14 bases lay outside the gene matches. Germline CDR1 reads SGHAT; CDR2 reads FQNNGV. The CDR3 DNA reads TGTGCCAGCAGCCTAAACCGCGGACTAGCGGGAGTGGGGGGGGCCAACGTCCTGACTTTC. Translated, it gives CASSLNRGLAGVGGANVLTF. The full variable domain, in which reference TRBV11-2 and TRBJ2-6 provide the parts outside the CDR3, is EAGVAQSPRYKIIEKRQSVAFWCNPISGHATLYWYQQILGQGPKLLIQFQNNGVVDDSQLPKDRFSAERLKGVDSTLKIQPAKLEDSAVYLCASSLNRGLAGVGGANVLTFGAGSRLTVL.